This TCR beta chain was sequenced in a study of T cells in Graves' hyperthyroidism and ophthalmopathy. Investigators excluded patients with uncontrolled infection, other autoimmune disease, pregnancy or lactation. Diagnoses were made from clinical symptoms, serum measures (thyroxine and TRAb), thyroid ultrasound and orbital computed tomography. Study observations and caveats: Prediction of ophthalmopathy progression came a median approximately 7 months pre-onset. Researchers report that a 13 V-J model separated ophthalmopathy from stable hyperthyroidism.

The length of the CDR3 is 16 residues. V lost 2 bases to trimming and J lost 7 bases; unmatched junction nucleotides: 11. Looked up from germline, CDR1 is DFQATT and CDR2 is SNEGSKA (reference sequence). This clonotype has a handful of counts. What it binds is not known. TCR beta CDR3 regions were amplified from RNA. When the TCR CDR3 underwent first-round RT-PCR, the HTBI primer set was used. TCRdb redid the calling of the multiplex PCR reads with MiXCR, one entry per CDR3 protein. The sample includes hundreds of thousands of distinct CDR3 sequences, about 45% of them seen just once. This sequence joins TRBV20-1 and TRBJ2-2; 9 positions match TRBD1. Sample: peripheral blood or thyroid tissue (not recorded which). This TCR was sampled from an adult man with Graves' disease, either hyperthyroidism or ophthalmopathy (not recorded which). The CDR3: CSARLHGQGLIGELFF. The CDR3 bases are TGCAGTGCTAGACTCCACGGACAGGGGTTGATCGGGGAGCTGTTTTTT.